The entry below describes one TCR beta chain. Its antigen is not known. This record comes from a study of graft-versus-host responses after intestinal transplantation. Assay: immunoSEQ multiplex PCR; the TCRdb copy retains only in-frame clones and omits some. The profile shows about 29,000 clones, about 92% of them singletons. Notes on the study in general: High graft-versus-host to host-versus-graft clonal ratios were seen in allografts of patients with graft-donor T cell macrochimerism. Investigators detected GvH clones in recipient marrow, with some emerging earlier in ileum or blood.

The germline gives CDR1 MGHRA, CDR2 YSYEKL. The CDR3 is 16 amino acids. V lost 1 base, J lost 11 bases, and 9 bases stayed unmatched. The specimen was PBMCs, collected around 63 days after intestinal transplant. The origin of this receptor is a human patient who received an intestinal transplant, so some T cells may come from the graft donor. The chain links TRBV4-1 to TRBJ1-6; 9 bases match TRBD1. CDR3 sequence (DNA): TGCGCCAGCAGCCAAGTGGGGGGGACAGGGAAAACACCCCTCCACTTT. Its translation: CASSQVGGTGKTPLHF.